What follows is one T cell receptor beta chain and its context. No antigen is known for it. Of the isolated RNA, all was reverse transcribed, and so the sequenced material was expressed TCRB transcripts. Clones were read by immunoSEQ multiplex PCR, and TCRdb kept only the in-frame ones, dropping some. This table holds 200,000 to 300,000 clones, 25% to 30% found once. The record originates from a study of beta chain features in type 1 diabetes. The study's findings and limits: Equally in patients and controls, shorter templates might have been favored by PCR. Small HLA sub-analyses could not settle whether HLA shapes TCRB rearrangement.

Germline V gene data show CDR1 as SQVTM and CDR2 as ANQGSEA. V was cut by 2 bases and J by 0 bases, with 15 bases left in between. CDR3 length: 16 residues. The sequence was collected from a man aged 25 to 40 in good health. The chain carries TRBV29-1 and TRBJ2-3, with D tentatively TRBD1 (6 bases). Specimen: central memory CD4+ T cells from blood. The CDR3 region has the DNA TGCAGCGTTGAAAAGACAGGTGGATTAAGCACAGATACGCAGTATTTT. Amino acids: CSVEKTGGLSTDTQYF.